Listed below are T cell receptor beta chains from one sample, sequenced in a study of CD8 T cells in Susac syndrome. TCRdb reprocessed the immunoSEQ multiplex PCR reads via MiXCR and lists one record per CDR3 protein. The data hold about 77,000 distinct CDR3 sequences, with 90% to 95% observed a single time. The sample consisted of CD4+ T cells from PBMCs. The receptors stem from a human donor with Susac syndrome. Each CDR3 is given with its conserved first and last residue. The D gene is left open where the match is weak. Size is stated for part of the rows, as once, few or many counts, or as a class when the clone is expanded.

clone_size j_call v_call d_call cdr3_aa cdr3_nt
- TRBJ1-4 TRBV19 - CASSRLNEKLFF TGTGCCAGTAGTCGGCTTAATGAAAAACTGTTTTTT
- TRBJ2-7 TRBV28 TRBD1 CASSSPGQSIYEQYF TGTGCCAGCAGTTCTCCGGGACAGTCCATTTACGAGCAGTACTTC
- TRBJ2-3 TRBV11-2 TRBD2 CASSIVSGGATDTQYF TGTGCCAGCAGCATAGTTAGCGGGGGGGCCACAGATACGCAGTATTTT
- TRBJ2-3 TRBV3-1 TRBD2 CASSTGLAGLDTQYF TGTGCCAGCAGCACGGGACTAGCGGGCCTGGATACGCAGTATTTT
- TRBJ2-3 TRBV7-8 - CASSADRVPDTQYF TGTGCCAGCAGCGCCGACAGAGTCCCAGATACGCAGTATTTT
- TRBJ1-1 TRBV28 - CASSLVTFAEAFF TGTGCCAGCAGTTTAGTAACCTTCGCTGAAGCTTTCTTT
- TRBJ2-5 TRBV2 - CASSGGVIQTQYF TGTGCCAGCAGTGGTGGGGTCATCCAGACCCAGTACTTC
- TRBJ1-5 TRBV6-5 - CASSSPTGGLNQPQHF TGTGCCAGCAGTTCCCCGACAGGCGGGCTCAATCAGCCCCAGCATTTT
- TRBJ1-4 TRBV28 TRBD1 CASSPPRDRTNEKLFF TGTGCCAGCAGCCCGCCCCGGGACAGAACTAATGAAAAACTGTTTTTT
once TRBJ2-5 TRBV30 - CAWTPNQETQYF TGTGCCTGGACACCCAACCAAGAGACCCAGTACTTC
- TRBJ2-7 TRBV20-1 - CSARGRDTESSYEQYF TGCAGTGCTAGAGGCCGGGACACTGAAAGCTCCTACGAGCAGTACTTC
- TRBJ2-1 TRBV5-1 - CASSLLSEQFF TGCGCCAGCAGCTTGCTCTCTGAGCAGTTCTTC
- TRBJ2-2 TRBV29-1 - CSVKRDGNTGELFF TGCAGCGTTAAACGGGACGGAAACACCGGGGAGCTGTTTTTT
once TRBJ1-2 TRBV29-1 - CSPYRGDGYTF TGCAGTCCTTACCGAGGCGATGGCTACACCTTC
few TRBJ2-2 TRBV5-6 - CASSLAGLNTGELFF TGTGCCAGCAGCTTGGCCGGGTTGAACACCGGGGAGCTGTTTTTT
- TRBJ2-7 TRBV29-1 - CSVELEGTARSVDEQYF TGCAGCGTTGAACTTGAAGGAACAGCTCGGAGTGTCGACGAGCAGTACTTC
- TRBJ2-1 TRBV2 TRBD1 CASNPDRDNEQFF TGTGCCAGCAATCCGGACAGGGATAATGAGCAGTTCTTC
- TRBJ2-3 TRBV7-2 TRBD2 CASSPRGGLVTDTQYF TGTGCCAGCAGCCCCCGCGGGGGTCTAGTCACAGATACGCAGTATTTT
- TRBJ1-1 TRBV5-4 - CASSPLSLNTEAFF TGTGCCAGCAGCCCATTATCGCTGAACACTGAAGCTTTCTTT
- TRBJ2-2 TRBV7-3 TRBD2 CASSPRLAGGELFF TGTGCCAGCAGCCCTCGACTAGCGGGCGGGGAGCTGTTTTTT
- TRBJ2-5 TRBV6-1 - CASSEAGLTTQYF TGTGCCAGCAGTGAAGCGGGCTTAACGACCCAGTACTTC
- TRBJ2-5 TRBV18 TRBD1 CASSPLRDRVETQYF TGTGCCAGCTCACCCCTCCGGGACAGGGTAGAGACCCAGTACTTC
- TRBJ1-2 TRBV10-3 - CAITKEESRGYTF TGTGCCATCACCAAGGAGGAATCAAGGGGCTACACCTTC
- TRBJ1-6 TRBV23-1 - CASSQMDRSYNSPLHF TGCGCCAGCAGTCAAATGGATCGGTCTTATAATTCACCCCTCCACTTT
- TRBJ1-6 TRBV12-3/TRBV12-4 - CASSPPRRGNNSPLHF TGTGCCAGCAGTCCCCCACGGAGAGGAAATAATTCACCCCTCCACTTT
once TRBJ1-2 TRBV5-6 - CASSHRDGTGYTF TGTGCCAGCAGCCATCGGGACGGCACTGGCTACACCTTC
- TRBJ2-1 TRBV25-1 - CASRGSYNEQFF TGTGCCAGCAGGGGTTCCTACAATGAGCAGTTCTTC
once TRBJ1-1 TRBV7-3 - CASSSQGSNTEAFF TGTGCCAGCAGCTCTCAGGGTTCGAACACTGAAGCTTTCTTT
- TRBJ1-6 TRBV20-1 TRBD1 CSAEPGQPNSPLHF TGCAGTGCTGAACCGGGACAGCCTAATTCACCCCTCCACTTT
- TRBJ2-6 TRBV21-1 - CASSPRTGKDSGANVLTF TGTGCCAGCAGCCCTAGGACAGGGAAGGACTCTGGGGCCAACGTCCTGACTTTC
- TRBJ2-1 TRBV7-8 TRBD2 CASSFLREGLRGRGYNEQFF TGTGCCAGCAGCTTCCTACGGGAGGGGTTGCGGGGCCGGGGCTACAATGAGCAGTTCTTC
- TRBJ2-4 TRBV5-6 - CASSFRGPAKNIQYF TGTGCCAGCAGCTTCCGGGGGCCCGCCAAAAACATTCAGTACTTC
once TRBJ1-5 TRBV19 - CASSTDAGQRVNQPQHF TGTGCCAGTAGTACTGATGCGGGCCAGCGGGTGAATCAGCCCCAGCATTTT
- TRBJ2-1 TRBV12-3/TRBV12-4 - CASTIRGANNEQFF TGTGCCAGCACTATCCGAGGGGCCAACAATGAGCAGTTCTTC
once TRBJ2-3 TRBV9 TRBD2 CASSARTSGGASTDTQYF TGTGCCAGCAGCGCCCGGACTAGCGGGGGTGCTAGCACAGATACGCAGTATTTT
- TRBJ1-1 TRBV20-1 - CSASPRDTEAFF TGCAGTGCTAGCCCCAGGGACACTGAAGCTTTCTTT
- TRBJ2-5 TRBV28 - CASSPTGLGGETQYF TGTGCCAGCAGTCCTACAGGTTTGGGCGGGGAGACCCAGTACTTC
- TRBJ1-1 TRBV18 - CASSPLGGTEAFF TGTGCCAGCTCACCCCTAGGGGGTACTGAAGCTTTCTTT
- TRBJ2-1 TRBV20-1 - CSARDRRGAGEQFF TGCAGTGCTAGAGATCGCCGGGGGGCTGGTGAGCAGTTCTTC
- TRBJ1-5 TRBV4-1 - CASSQRLTAPYSNQPQHF TGCGCCAGCAGCCAAAGACTAACAGCACCTTATAGCAATCAGCCCCAGCATTTT
once TRBJ1-5 TRBV3-1 - CASSQVGQPQHF TGTGCCAGCAGCCAAGTCGGTCAGCCCCAGCATTTT
- TRBJ1-1 TRBV28 - CASSLGGALPAFF TGTGCCAGCAGTTTAGGGGGCGCCCTCCCAGCTTTCTTT
- TRBJ1-2 TRBV3-1 - CASSQEPDLRGYTF TGTGCCAGCAGCCAAGAGCCGGACCTCCGCGGCTACACCTTC
- TRBJ2-1 TRBV10-3 TRBD1 CAISDRQGSSYNEQFF TGTGCCATCAGTGATAGACAGGGGAGCTCCTACAATGAGCAGTTCTTC
- TRBJ1-4 TRBV30 - CAWSGIGGVVKLFF TGTGCCTGGAGTGGTATTGGGGGAGTAGTAAAACTGTTTTTT